This TCR beta chain was identified during a study of human T cells and chemical hapten exposure. About the research overall: 2% DPC was applied to about 2 cm by about 2 cm of upper inner arm skin for sensitization. General study results and limits: The formation of large CDR3 similarity clusters by expanded TCRs significantly exceeded that of controls.

MiXCR was run by TCRdb on the RACE reads, yielding one entry per CDR3 protein. This sample carries some 330,000 distinct CDR3 sequences, around 5.5% of them seen once, and the ten largest clones take more than 8%. Time point noted: pre-sensitization, week 0. Regarding treatment: therapeutic diphenylcyclopropenone sensitization with weekly scalp DPC. Turning to this clonotype: As yet, its antigen is unknown.

The V gene lost 4 bases and the J gene lost 3 bases, with 16 bases spanning the gap. Per the germline V gene, CDR1 is LGHDT and CDR2 is YNNKEL (reference sequence). This CDR3 region has 15 residues. Here the sequenced sample was whole blood, taken in connection with sensitization to the hapten diphenylcyclopropenone (DPC). This receptor was obtained from a woman aged 18-29 years with alopecia areata. Some clones in this sample may be carry-over from other donors' samples. The chain links TRBV3-1 to TRBJ2-7; D uncertain. For the CDR3, the DNA is TGTGCCAGCAGCCCAGACCCCCGGCCCGGCTACGAGCAGTACTTC. Translating gives CASSPDPRPGYEQYF.